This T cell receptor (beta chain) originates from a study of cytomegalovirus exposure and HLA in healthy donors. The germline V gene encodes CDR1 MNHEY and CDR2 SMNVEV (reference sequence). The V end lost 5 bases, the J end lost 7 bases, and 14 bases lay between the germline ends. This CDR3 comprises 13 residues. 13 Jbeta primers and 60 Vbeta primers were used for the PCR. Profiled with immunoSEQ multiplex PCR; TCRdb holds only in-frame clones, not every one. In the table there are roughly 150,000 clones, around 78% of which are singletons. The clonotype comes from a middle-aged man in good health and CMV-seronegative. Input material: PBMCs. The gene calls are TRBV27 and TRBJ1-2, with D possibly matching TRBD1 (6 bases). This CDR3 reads CASSEQGGAGYTF. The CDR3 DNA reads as TGTGCCAGCAGTGAACAGGGTGGAGCTGGCTACACCTTC.